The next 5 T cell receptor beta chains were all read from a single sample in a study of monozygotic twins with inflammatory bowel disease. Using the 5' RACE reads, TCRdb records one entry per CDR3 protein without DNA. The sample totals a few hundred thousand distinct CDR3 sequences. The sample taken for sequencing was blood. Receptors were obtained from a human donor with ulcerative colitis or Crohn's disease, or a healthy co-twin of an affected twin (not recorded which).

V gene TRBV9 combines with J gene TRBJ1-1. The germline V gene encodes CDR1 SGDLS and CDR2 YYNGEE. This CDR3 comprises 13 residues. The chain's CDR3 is CASSETLNTEAFF.

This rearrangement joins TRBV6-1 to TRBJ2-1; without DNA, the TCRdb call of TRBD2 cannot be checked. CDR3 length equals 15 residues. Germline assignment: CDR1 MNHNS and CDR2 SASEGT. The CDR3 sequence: CASSPTSGGLNEQFF.

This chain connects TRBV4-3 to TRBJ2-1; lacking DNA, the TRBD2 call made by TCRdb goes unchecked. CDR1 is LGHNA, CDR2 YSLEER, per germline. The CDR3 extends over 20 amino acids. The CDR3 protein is CASSQDLARLAGGVYNEQFF.

CDR3 sequence: CSVGYPRRGTEAFF. The rearrangement uses TRBV29-1 and TRBJ1-1. In germline, CDR1 is SQVTM, CDR2 ANQGSEA. The CDR3 totals 14 residues.

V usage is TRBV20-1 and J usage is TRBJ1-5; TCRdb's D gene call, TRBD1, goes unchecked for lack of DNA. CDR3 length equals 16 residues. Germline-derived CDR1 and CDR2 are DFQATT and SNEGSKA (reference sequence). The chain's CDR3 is CSARVETGYSNQPQHF.